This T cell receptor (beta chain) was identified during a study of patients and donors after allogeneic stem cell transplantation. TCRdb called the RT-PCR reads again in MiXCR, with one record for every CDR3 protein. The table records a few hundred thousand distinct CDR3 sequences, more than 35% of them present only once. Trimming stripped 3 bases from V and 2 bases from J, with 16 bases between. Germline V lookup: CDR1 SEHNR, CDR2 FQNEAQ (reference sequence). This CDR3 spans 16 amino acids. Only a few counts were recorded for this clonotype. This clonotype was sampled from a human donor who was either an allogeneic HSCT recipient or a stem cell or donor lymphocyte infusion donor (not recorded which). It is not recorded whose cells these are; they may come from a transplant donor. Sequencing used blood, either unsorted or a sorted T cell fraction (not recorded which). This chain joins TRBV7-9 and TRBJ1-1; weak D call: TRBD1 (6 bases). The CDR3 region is CASSFGGGRRNTEAFF. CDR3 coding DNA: TGTGCCAGCAGCTTTGGAGGGGGGCGAAGAAACACTGAAGCTTTCTTT.